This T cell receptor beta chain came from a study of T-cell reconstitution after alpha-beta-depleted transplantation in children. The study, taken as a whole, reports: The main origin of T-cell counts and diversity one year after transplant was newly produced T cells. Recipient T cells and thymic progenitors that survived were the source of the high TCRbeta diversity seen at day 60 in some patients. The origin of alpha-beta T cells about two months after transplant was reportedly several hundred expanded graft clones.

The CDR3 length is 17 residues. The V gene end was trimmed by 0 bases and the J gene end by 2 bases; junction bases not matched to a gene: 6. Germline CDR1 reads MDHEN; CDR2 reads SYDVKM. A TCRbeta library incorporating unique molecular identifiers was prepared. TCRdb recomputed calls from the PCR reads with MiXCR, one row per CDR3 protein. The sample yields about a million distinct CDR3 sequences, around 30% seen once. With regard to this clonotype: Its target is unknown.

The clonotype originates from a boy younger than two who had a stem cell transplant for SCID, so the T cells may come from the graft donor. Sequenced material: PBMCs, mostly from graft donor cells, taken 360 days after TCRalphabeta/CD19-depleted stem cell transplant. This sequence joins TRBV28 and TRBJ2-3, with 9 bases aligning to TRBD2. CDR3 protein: CASSLWVAGDLTDTQYF. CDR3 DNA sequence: TGTGCCAGCAGTTTATGGGTAGCGGGAGACCTCACAGATACGCAGTATTTT.